This T cell receptor (beta chain) comes out of a study of cytomegalovirus exposure and HLA in healthy donors. About the research overall: An earlier analysis identified 110 million or so unique TCR beta sequences in 170 million or so T cells.

Whole-study findings and limits: The study flagged some 180 TCR beta chains as cytomegalovirus-associated. A later analysis linked a missense DCLRE1C variant to TCR beta V- and J-gene trimming. Several of the most significant clusters were apparently associated with common viral pathogens in a later analysis.

The PCR had 60 Vbeta and 13 Jbeta primers. Method: immunoSEQ multiplex PCR; TCRdb's copy keeps in-frame clones and lacks some. The data hold approximately 130,000 clones, with roughly 70% observed a single time. Remarks on this clone: Its specificity is unknown.

Germline-derived CDR1 and CDR2 are LNHDA and SQIVND (reference sequence). The CDR3 length is 15 residues. The ends lost 6 bases at V and 6 bases at J; junction bases unmatched: 9. Sequencing was done on a sample of PBMCs. The chain employs TRBV19 and TRBJ2-1, with TRBD2 matching 9 bases. This TCR was recovered from a man aged 25 to 40 in good health and CMV-seronegative. CDR3 residues: CASRLSASGINEQFF. The CDR3 bases are TGTGCCAGTAGATTGTCGGCTAGCGGGATCAATGAGCAGTTCTTC.